This TCR beta chain originates from a study of T-cell reconstitution after alpha-beta-depleted transplantation in children (TCRdb year 2016). In terms of the full investigation: Using TCR repertoire profiling, the study quantitatively followed how T-cell immune reconstitution unfolded in children after TCRalphabeta/CD19-depleted allogeneic hematopoietic cell transplantation.

The germline V gene encodes CDR1 SGHTA and CDR2 FQGNSA. Taken from cysteine to phenylalanine, the CDR3 has 11 residues. Only the CDR3 DNA is retained, 33 bases long and in frame from the first base. The V end loses 8 bases and the J end loses 9 bases, and a stretch of 10 bases separates them. The sample's treatment or condition label, decoded: allogeneic hematopoietic cell transplantation with graft depleted of TCRalphabeta T cells and CD19 B cells. The children who served as transplant recipients had been given grafts of TCRalphabeta/CD19-depleted allogeneic hematopoietic cells. Beyond this particular receptor, the publication reports: The high TCRbeta diversity at day 60 in some patients was ascribed to recipient T cells and intrathymic progenitors that had survived conditioning. The apparently early recovery of alphabetaT-cell counts about two months after transplant reportedly depended on only several hundred rapidly expanded clones that came from non-depleted graft cells. Hyperexpanded clone frequencies declined over subsequent months; after one year, T-cell counts and TCRbeta diversity were mostly attributed to newly produced T cells.

The library was produced with PCR. Reads for this sample came from an Illumina HiSeq 2500. Molecular barcoding was employed in the preparation of TCR libraries, with unique molecular identifiers being used to normalize TCRbeta repertoire quantification. TCRdb redid the processing of the public reads, applying fastp at Q25 and MiXCR, and retained in-frame beta chains. Rows are unified per CDR3 protein, each entry keeping the most common DNA and genes. This sample lists about 210,000 distinct CDR3 sequences; approximately 15% were detected once. The biggest ten clones account for 43% of the sample. With respect to this clonotype: It has no known antigen specificity. It has no much larger one-base neighbor in the sample; base qualities were not kept.

The sequences come from PBMCs, mostly from graft donor cells, collected 360 days after TCRalphabeta/CD19-depleted stem cell transplant. Recombination joined TRBV7-2 with TRBJ2-2; the D gene identity is not certain. This TCR was sampled from a male patient aged 2 to 9 who had a stem cell transplant for acute lymphoblastic leukemia, so the T cells may come from the graft donor. At the DNA level, the sequence is TGTGCCAGCCGCGCCCGACGGGAGCTGTTTTTT. Its protein reads: CASRARRELFF. The CDR3, completed at both ends by the reference TRBV7-2 and TRBJ2-2 genes, gives the full variable domain GAGVSQSPSNKVTEKGKDVELRCDPISGHTALYWYRQSLGQGLEFLIYFQGNSAPDKSGLPSDRFSAERTGGSVSTLTIQRTQQEDSAVYLCASRARRELFFGEGSRLTVL.